Listed here is a single T cell receptor beta chain. The data stem from a study of blood T cell repertoires in COVID-19. Authors' processing steps: Amplification from reference gene primers served as the basis for estimated nucleated cell counts. The method was immunoSEQ multiplex PCR; TCRdb's version includes in-frame clones alone and lacks a portion of them. That table is the source of V, J and clone size, and D and trimming were worked out from the DNA. This sample has fewer than 200,000 clones, with around 90% found just once. The CDR3 is made up of 17 amino acids. In germline, CDR1 is SGHTA, CDR2 FQGNSA. V shed 0 bases, J shed 5 bases, and the junction held 8 bases outside the gene matches.

The source of this sequence is a woman between 18 and 30 years old who had recovered from COVID-19. Sequencing was done on a sample of PBMCs or T cells enriched from blood (not recorded which). The V and J genes are TRBV7-2 and TRBJ2-3; 10 bases align to TRBD2. CDR3 protein: CASSLASGGGPLDTQYF. CDR3 DNA sequence: TGTGCCAGCAGCTTAGCGAGCGGGGGGGGGCCCCTAGATACGCAGTATTTT.